Included here is one T cell receptor (beta chain) sequence, with context. Its antigen is as yet unknown. One junction end disagrees with the germline gene, perhaps due to a read error. Germline loops: CDR1 MNHEY, CDR2 SMNVEV (reference sequence). CDR3 length equals 15 residues. These data are taken from a study of cytomegalovirus exposure and HLA in healthy donors. General observations from the study: Cytomegalovirus association was assigned to about 150 TCR beta chains. It was confirmed in vitro that a few of the CMV-associated chains were specific for CMV antigens.

The data were produced by immunoSEQ multiplex PCR, yet TCRdb's version contains in-frame clones alone and is incomplete. The sample contains roughly 310,000 clones, approximately 91% of which appear only once. The genes are TRBV27 and TRBJ1-5; TRBD1 matches at 9 bases. The sequence derives from a man younger than 40 in good health and CMV-seronegative. The specimen was PBMCs. The CDR3 coding sequence is TGTGTCAGCAGCAAGGACAGGGGATTTAATCAGCCCCAGCATTTT. This sequence encodes CVSSKDRGFNQPQHF.